Listed here are 23 T cell receptor beta chains from one sample, sequenced in a study of T cells in Graves' hyperthyroidism and ophthalmopathy. Researchers took RNA transcripts and amplified the TCR beta CDR3 regions from them. TCR CDR3 underwent first-round RT-PCR with the HTBI primer set. TCRdb passed the multiplex PCR reads through MiXCR, listing each CDR3 protein once. The sample holds about 510,000 distinct CDR3 sequences, around 15% seen once. Input material: blood. The receptor set was obtained from a woman between 35 and 50 years old with Graves' hyperthyroidism.

This clonotype was detected ten times or more. The J gene is TRBJ2-1, the V gene TRBV7-9; 9 bases match TRBD2. The germline CDR1 and CDR2 sequences are SEHNR and FQNEAQ (reference sequence). This CDR3 is 17 amino acids long. J gave up 3 bases and V 5 bases, and 11 bases lay outside the gene matches. The DNA for the CDR3 is TGTGCCAGCAGCCTTTTTAGCGGGAGCGAGGGCTACAATGAGCAGTTCTTC. Amino acids: CASSLFSGSEGYNEQFF.

This clonotype was seen a handful of times. V is TRBV14 and J is TRBJ1-2; 7 bases map to TRBD1. V trimming: 5 bases; J trimming: 4 bases; junction bases outside the gene matches: 7. The CDR3 is 14 residues long. Looked up from germline, CDR1 is SGHDN and CDR2 is FVKESK. The CDR3 nucleotides read TGTGCCAGCAGCGAAGCCGGGACAGTCTATGGCTACACCTTC. Protein sequence: CASSEAGTVYGYTF. The full variable domain, completed using reference TRBV14 and TRBJ1-2, is EAGVTQFPSHSVIEKGQTVTLRCDPISGHDNLYWYRRVMGKEIKFLLHFVKESKQDESGMPNNRFLAERTGGTYSTLKVQPAELEDSGVYFCASSEAGTVYGYTFGSGTRLTVV.

The chain carries TRBV5-8 and TRBJ2-3; D possibly uses TRBD1 or TRBD2 (5 bases each). Trimming took off 4 bases at V and 0 bases at J, with 15 bases between the two ends. CDR1 is SGHTS, CDR2 YDEGEE, per germline. The CDR3 has 16 amino acids. CDR3 DNA: TGTGCCAGCAGCCCTCGGGGCACCCGTAGCACAGATACGCAGTATTTT. Its translation is CASSPRGTRSTDTQYF.

This clonotype showed up just a few times. The genes are TRBV20-1 and TRBJ2-1, with TRBD2 matching 9 bases. The CDR3 contains 14 residues. The trim removed 3 bases at V and 7 bases at J, leaving 7 bases unmatched. CDR1 is DFQATT and CDR2 is SNEGSKA in the germline V gene (reference sequence). CDR3 coding DNA: TGCAGTGCTAGTGCGGGAGGGCCTAAGAATGAGCAGTTCTTC. This translates into CSASAGGPKNEQFF.

Regarding this clonotype: Possible read error: a much larger clone is one base away. This sequence joins TRBV14 and TRBJ1-1, with D unresolved. From germline, CDR1 is SGHDN and CDR2 FVKESK. The CDR3 consists of 13 residues. V shed 1 base and J shed 3 bases, with 6 bases lying between them. The CDR3 reads CASSQVVDTEAFF. DNA of the CDR3: TGTGCCAGCAGCCAAGTCGTCGACACTGAAGCTTTCTTT.

This clonotype was found many times. The chain couples TRBV5-1 to TRBJ2-1; 11 bases agree with TRBD2. The J segment lost 7 bases and the V segment lost 2 bases, leaving 5 bases of the junction unmatched. In germline, CDR1 is SGHRS, CDR2 YFSETQ. The length of the CDR3 is 15 residues. The CDR3: CASSFTSGSSNEQFF. The CDR3 DNA sequence: TGCGCCAGCAGCTTTACTAGCGGGAGTTCAAATGAGCAGTTCTTC.

For the CDR3, the DNA is TGTGCCAGCAGCCAAACTCCTTTCACCAGCCACTTCTACGAGCAGTACTTC. Translated, it gives CASSQTPFTSHFYEQYF. The chain recombines TRBV3-1 with TRBJ2-7, with unresolved D. In germline, CDR1 is LGHDT, CDR2 YNNKEL (reference sequence). V lost 2 bases, J lost 3 bases, and 20 bases lay in between. CDR3 length: 17 residues.

This clonotype has a count of ten or more. The chain combines TRBV5-1 with TRBJ2-3; TRBD1 matches at 7 bases. CDR1 is SGHRS, CDR2 YFSETQ, per germline. V lost 0 bases, J lost 4 bases, and 8 bases stayed unmatched. This CDR3 spans 16 amino acids. The CDR3 DNA sequence: TGCGCCAGCAGCTTGGCGGGCAGGGGGTTCGCAGATACGCAGTATTTT. Translated: CASSLAGRGFADTQYF.

The V call is TRBV19, the J call TRBJ2-1, with D possibly being TRBD1 or TRBD2 (6 bases each). The CDR3 loop spans 15 amino acids. Looked up from germline, CDR1 is LNHDA and CDR2 is SQIVND (reference sequence). The V gene lost 3 bases and the J gene lost 6 bases, with 15 bases spanning the gap. The CDR3 nucleotides read TGTGCCAGTAGTATTTTGCGGGACACCAGCAATGAGCAGTTCTTC. It encodes CASSILRDTSNEQFF. Looking up the rest from reference TRBV19 and TRBJ2-1 gives the full variable domain: DGGITQSPKYLFRKEGQNVTLSCEQNLNHDAMYWYRQDPGQGLRLIYYSQIVNDFQKGDIAEGYSVSREKKESFPLTVTSAQKNPTAFYLCASSILRDTSNEQFFGPGTRLTVL.

As for this clonotype: A clone one base away is much larger, so this may be a read error. The chain uses TRBV9 and TRBJ2-1; possibly TRBD2 for D (5 bases). Germline V CDR1 and CDR2: SGDLS, YYNGEE. The CDR3 contains 13 residues. DNA of the CDR3: TGTGCCAGAAGCGATTTCGGGCGGGATGAGCAGTTCTTC. Amino acid sequence: CARSDFGRDEQFF.

This clonotype was counted at least ten times. The chain uses TRBV6-2 or TRBV6-3 and TRBJ2-1; possible D gene TRBD2, 6 bases. V lost 4 bases and J lost 1, with 14 bases in between. The CDR3 contains 16 residues. The germline CDR1 and CDR2 sequences are MNHEY and SVGEGT. CDR3 in amino acids: CASSSLVGGSYNEQFF. The CDR3 nucleotides are TGTGCCAGCAGTTCTCTGGTTGGGGGGTCCTACAATGAGCAGTTCTTC.

There are many counts of this clonotype. The chain recombines TRBV5-1 with TRBJ1-4; 7 bases are shared with TRBD1. The length of the CDR3 is 19 residues. Germline CDR1 SGHRS, CDR2 YFSETQ. Germline trimming cut 0 bases from V and 4 bases from J; bases unmatched to any gene: 15. CDR3 residues: CASSLAGQALNKGNEKLFF. The CDR3 coding sequence is TGCGCCAGCAGCTTGGCTGGACAGGCCCTCAACAAGGGTAATGAAAAACTGTTTTTT.

The V gene is TRBV19, the J gene TRBJ2-2; the match to TRBD1 covers 7 bases. Germline trimming cut 6 bases from V and 7 bases from J; bases unmatched to any gene: 5. This CDR3 has 13 amino acids. Looked up from germline, CDR1 is LNHDA and CDR2 is SQIVND (reference sequence). CDR3 amino acids: CASRRGQVGELFF. CDR3 in DNA: TGTGCCAGTAGGAGGGGGCAGGTCGGGGAGCTGTTTTTT.

This clonotype has ten or more counts. The chain carries TRBV5-1 and TRBJ2-1; 9 nucleotides line up with TRBD1. The germline CDR1 and CDR2 sequences are SGHRS and YFSETQ. J was trimmed by 0 bases and V by 4 bases; bases with no gene match: 11. This CDR3 is 18 amino acids long. In nucleotides, the CDR3 is TGCGCCAGCAGCCGCTCCGGGACAGGGTGGGGCTCCTACAATGAGCAGTTCTTC. Protein product: CASSRSGTGWGSYNEQFF.

This clonotype was recorded at least ten times. This chain joins TRBV7-2 and TRBJ1-2; D is possibly TRBD1 (6 bases). The CDR3 is 14 residues long. Germline V gene lookup returns CDR1 SGHTA and CDR2 FQGNSA. V lost 5 bases, J lost 7 bases, and 17 bases lay in between. The CDR3 spells CASSPTSGGAGYTF. The DNA of the CDR3 is TGTGCCAGCAGCCCGACCTCTGGGGGGGCTGGCTACACCTTC.

The J gene is TRBJ2-1, the V gene TRBV7-2, with 14 bases aligning to TRBD2. V lost 4 bases and J lost 7; bases outside the gene matches: 6. The CDR3 is made up of 16 amino acids. The germline gives CDR1 SGHTA, CDR2 FQGNSA. The CDR3 loop is CASSSQGLAGGNEQFF. The CDR3 DNA follows: TGTGCCAGCAGCTCTCAAGGACTAGCGGGAGGAAATGAGCAGTTCTTC.

This clonotype was seen a few times. The CDR3 loop is CASRETGTNEKLFF. The CDR3 nucleotides read TGCGCCAGCAGGGAGACAGGGACTAATGAAAAACTGTTTTTT. The chain couples TRBV5-1 to TRBJ1-4, with 7 positions matching TRBD1. V trimming: 5 bases; J trimming: 2 bases; junction bases outside the gene matches: 3. The CDR3 sequence is 14 residues long. In germline, CDR1 is SGHRS, CDR2 YFSETQ.

This clonotype was picked up many times. The V gene is TRBV19, the J gene TRBJ2-2; D possibly matches TRBD1 or TRBD2 (5 bases each). Germline loops: CDR1 LNHDA, CDR2 SQIVND (reference sequence). The V end lost 5 bases, the J end lost 1 base, and 11 bases lay between the germline ends. The CDR3 is 15 amino acids. CDR3 sequence (DNA): TGTGCCAGTAGTGGGACGGACCTGAACACCGGGGAGCTGTTTTTT. Residues: CASSGTDLNTGELFF. Supplemented by reference TRBV19 and TRBJ2-2, the full variable domain reads DGGITQSPKYLFRKEGQNVTLSCEQNLNHDAMYWYRQDPGQGLRLIYYSQIVNDFQKGDIAEGYSVSREKKESFPLTVTSAQKNPTAFYLCASSGTDLNTGELFFGEGSRLTVL.

This clonotype was seen once. A much larger clonotype is one base distant, so this may be a read error. This is likely a read error, given that the CDR3 carries no conserved phenylalanine or tryptophan at its end. The chain uses TRBV6-1 and TRBJ1-5; possibly TRBD1 for D (5 bases). This CDR3 is 11 amino acids long. The germline V gene has CDR1 MNHNS and CDR2 SASEGT. V was trimmed by 6 bases and J by 5 bases, leaving 5 bases between them. The CDR3 here is CASRGDQPQHS. DNA of the CDR3: TGTGCCAGCAGGGGGGATCAGCCCCAGCATTCT.

This clonotype was counted many times. The chain couples TRBV2 to TRBJ2-7; D unclear. The CDR3 runs to 11 residues. In germline, CDR1 is SNHLY, CDR2 FYNNEI. Trimming removed 8 bases from V and 5 bases from J, with 10 bases in between. This chain's CDR3 is CASHKVDEQYF. The CDR3 nucleotides are TGTGCCAGCCACAAGGTTGACGAGCAGTACTTC.

This clonotype occurred many times. The chain joins TRBV3-1 to TRBJ1-1; D perhaps matches TRBD1 (6 bases). The CDR3 is 17 amino acids. Per germline, CDR1 LGHDT and CDR2 YNNKEL (reference sequence). Trimming took 4 bases from V and 3 from J, leaving 21 bases between them. CDR3 amino acids: CASSPRSGGRLDTEAFF. The CDR3 nucleotides read TGTGCCAGCAGCCCTCGATCGGGGGGCAGATTGGACACTGAAGCTTTCTTT.

This clonotype showed up just a few times. This chain uses TRBV19 with TRBJ2-7; D perhaps matches TRBD1 (6 bases). V lost 3 bases and J 2 bases, leaving 11 bases between the germline ends. This CDR3 is 14 amino acids long. Germline assignment: CDR1 LNHDA and CDR2 SQIVND (reference sequence). In nucleotides, the CDR3 is TGTGCCAGTAGTATCCGGGACACCCCCTACGAGCAGTACTTC. Residues: CASSIRDTPYEQYF.

On this clonotype: This may come from a read error, since a much larger clone is one base off. The rearrangement links TRBV12-3 or TRBV12-4 to TRBJ1-4; D is unresolved. The length of the CDR3 is 13 residues. V lost 7 bases and J lost 8, with 14 bases in between. In DNA, the CDR3 is TGTGCCAGCAAGGAGACAAGGAACGAAAAACTGTTTTTT. This sequence encodes CASKETRNEKLFF.